Each of the 10 T cell receptor beta chains below was sequenced from the same sample in a study of blood T cell repertoires in COVID-19. The method was immunoSEQ multiplex PCR; TCRdb's version includes in-frame clones alone and lacks a portion of them. The sample shows some 250,000 clones, 86% of them seen only once. The sequencing input was peripheral blood. The receptors originated from a woman in her thirties who had recovered from COVID-19.

CDR3 bases: TGTGCCAGCAGCCCCCCCACGCGGGGATACACAGATACGCAGTATTTT. This sequence encodes CASSPPTRGYTDTQYF. The chain is built from TRBV5-7 and TRBJ2-3; a possible D gene is TRBD2 (6 bases). TRBV5-7 is an open reading frame whose function is uncertain. This CDR3 region has 16 residues. V was cut by 4 bases and J by 2 bases, with 17 bases left in between.

This rearrangement joins TRBV30 to TRBJ1-1; 8 positions match TRBD1. Unmatched junction bases numbered 11, after V lost 3 bases and J lost 5 bases. Germline CDR1 and CDR2: GTSNPN and SVGIG (reference sequence). The CDR3 loop spans 15 amino acids. CDR3 in amino acids: CAWRATTGVITEAFF. The CDR3 DNA is TGTGCCTGGAGGGCTACGACAGGGGTTATTACTGAAGCTTTCTTT.

The rearrangement uses TRBV12-3 or TRBV12-4 and TRBJ2-7; 7 bases fit TRBD2. Trimming removed 5 bases from V and 12 bases from J; junction bases left unmatched: 10. This CDR3 contains 12 residues. CDR3 bases: TGTGCCAGCAGTACCGATTGGGGGGGTGGGTACTTC. It is translated as CASSTDWGGGYF.

The rearrangement joins TRBV2 to TRBJ1-2; TRBD1 agrees at 8 bases. The CDR3 totals 13 residues. The V segment lost 6 bases and the J segment 8 bases; nucleotides outside the gene matches: 8. Germline loops: CDR1 SNHLY, CDR2 FYNNEI. CDR3 bases: TGTGCCAGCAGAGTGATATCAGGGGGCGGCTACACCTTC. It translates to CASRVISGGGYTF.

This sequence joins TRBV2 and TRBJ1-5; D ambiguous. Trimming pared 6 bases from V and 5 bases from J, leaving 8 bases between. This CDR3 has 12 residues. CDR1 is SNHLY, CDR2 FYNNEI, per germline. The CDR3 here is CASSAYDQPQHF. For the CDR3, the DNA is TGTGCCAGCAGCGCCTACGATCAGCCCCAGCATTTT.

Turning to this clone: Other DNA sequences in the same sample also yield this CDR3. The genes are TRBV4-1 and TRBJ2-3; perhaps TRBD2 as D (6 bases). Deletions cut 1 base from V and 3 bases from J, with 11 bases between. CDR1 and CDR2 (germline): MGHRA, YSYEKL. The CDR3 is 15 amino acids. The CDR3 sequence is CASSQGSGGTDTQYF. The CDR3 bases are TGCGCCAGCAGCCAAGGCAGTGGGGGGACAGATACGCAGTATTTT.

This chain links TRBV7-9 with TRBJ2-3; the match to TRBD1 covers 7 bases. The V gene's germline CDR1 is SEHNR and CDR2 FQNEAQ (reference sequence). Trimming cost V 6 bases and J 11 bases; bases outside gene matches: 8. The CDR3 has 12 amino acids. CDR3 loop: CASRLPRDRQYF. Written as DNA, the CDR3 is TGTGCCAGCAGACTCCCCAGGGACAGGCAGTATTTT.

This chain connects TRBV18 to TRBJ1-1, with 8 bases lining up with TRBD1. The CDR3 totals 15 residues. J lost 0 bases, V lost 6 bases, and 6 bases had no gene match. Germline lookup yields CDR1 KGHSH and CDR2 LQKENI. CDR3 DNA sequence: TGTGCCAGCTCCCCTGCAGGGGGCATGAACACTGAAGCTTTCTTT. It encodes CASSPAGGMNTEAFF.

The chain joins TRBV12-3 or TRBV12-4 to TRBJ1-2; no clear D gene. The germline V and J ends were trimmed by 5 bases and 0 bases, with 4 bases remaining between them. The CDR3 extends over 12 amino acids. The CDR3 loop is CASSITNYGYTF. The DNA of the CDR3 is TGTGCCAGCAGTATTACTAACTATGGCTACACCTTC.

The chain recombines TRBV4-2 with TRBJ2-2; 12 bases align to TRBD2. This CDR3 contains 16 residues. V shed 1 base and J 7 bases; nucleotides not matched to a gene: 4. Germline CDR1 LGHNA, CDR2 YNFKEQ. Here the CDR3 reads CASSQGSSGGDGELFF. In DNA, the CDR3 is TGTGCCAGCAGCCAAGGGTCTAGCGGGGGGGACGGGGAGCTGTTTTTT.